This T cell receptor beta chain was obtained from a study of T cells in Graves' hyperthyroidism and ophthalmopathy. The CDR3 spans 14 residues. Germline CDR1 SGHAT, CDR2 FQNNGV. Trimming removed 5 bases from V and 2 bases from J, with 13 bases in between. This clonotype was seen ten or more times. Diagnoses rested on clinical symptoms, serum thyroxine and TRAb, thyroid ultrasound and orbital computed tomography. Amplification of TCR beta CDR3 regions used RNA as the template. First-round RT-PCR of the TCR CDR3 relied on the HTBI primer set. A single record per CDR3 protein comes from TCRdb applying MiXCR to the multiplex PCR reads. The sample consists of 300,000 to 400,000 distinct CDR3 sequences, about 18% of them appearing once.

This receptor was taken from a woman in her forties or fifties with Graves' hyperthyroidism. The gene calls are TRBV11-2 and TRBJ2-7; D remains unclear. Material for sequencing was blood. CDR3 DNA sequence: TGTGCCAGCAGCAAAGATCTCGGAGCCTACGAGCAGTACTTC. It is translated as CASSKDLGAYEQYF.